This passage covers 30 T cell receptor beta chains from one sample sequenced in a study of control samples from healthy donors and cancer patients. Profiled with immunoSEQ multiplex PCR; TCRdb holds only in-frame clones, not every one. The table includes over 150,000 clones, about 94% detected once. Material for sequencing was blood. These receptors were collected from a man between 35 and 55 years old in good health.

The chain combines TRBV6-5 with TRBJ2-1, with TRBD2 identical over 10 bases. In germline, CDR1 is MNHEY, CDR2 SVGAGI. V lost 8 bases, J lost 8 bases, and 6 bases stayed unmatched. CDR3 length: 13 residues. The CDR3 spells CASFSGGEHEQFF. The CDR3 coding sequence is TGTGCCAGCTTCAGCGGGGGGGAGCATGAGCAGTTCTTC.

The chain has TRBV5-4 and TRBJ2-1; D may be TRBD1 or TRBD2 (5 bases each). CDR1 and CDR2 (germline): SGHNT, YYREEE (reference sequence). This CDR3 spans 15 amino acids. The V end was cut by 4 bases, the J end by 4 bases, with 15 bases between. This CDR3 is CASSAEGPGYNEQFF. The CDR3 DNA follows: TGTGCCAGCAGCGCCGAGGGGCCGGGTTACAATGAGCAGTTCTTC.

This CDR3 is CASSLDRLPGRDTQYF. Written as DNA, the CDR3 is TGTGCCAGTAGTTTGGACAGACTGCCGGGGAGAGATACGCAGTATTTT. The chain links TRBV19 to TRBJ2-3; perhaps TRBD1 as D (6 bases). This CDR3 spans 16 amino acids. V shed 5 bases and J shed 5 bases, with 20 bases lying between them. Germline CDR1 and CDR2: LNHDA and SQIVND (reference sequence). The full variable domain, with the rest looked up from reference TRBV19 and TRBJ2-3, is DGGITQSPKYLFRKEGQNVTLSCEQNLNHDAMYWYRQDPGQGLRLIYYSQIVNDFQKGDIAEGYSVSREKKESFPLTVTSAQKNPTAFYLCASSLDRLPGRDTQYFGPGTRLTVL.

V and J are TRBV7-2 and TRBJ2-7; unclear D gene. V lost 3 bases, J lost 1 base, and 7 bases lay in between. Germline V gene sequence: CDR1 SGHTA, CDR2 FQGNSA. The CDR3 spans 13 residues. The CDR3 DNA follows: TGTGCCAGCAGCTTGGGTTTTTCCTACGAGCAGTACTTC. This sequence encodes CASSLGFSYEQYF.

The chain couples TRBV30 to TRBJ1-1; 9 bases are a match to TRBD1. The length of the CDR3 is 14 residues. The germline gives CDR1 GTSNPN, CDR2 SVGIG (reference sequence). V lost 3 bases to trimming and J lost 4 bases; unmatched junction nucleotides: 6. Written as DNA, the CDR3 is TGTGCCTGGAGGGCGACAGGGGGGGTCACTGAAGCTTTCTTT. It is translated as CAWRATGGVTEAFF. Filled out from reference TRBV30 and TRBJ1-1, the complete variable domain reads SQTIHQWPATLVQPVGSPLSLECTVEGTSNPNLYWYRQAAGRGLQLLFYSVGIGQISSEVPQNLSASRPQDRQFILSSKKLLLSDSGFYLCAWRATGGVTEAFFGQGTRLTVV.

V usage is TRBV29-1 and J usage is TRBJ2-7; 12 nucleotides align to TRBD1. The V gene's germline CDR1 is SQVTM and CDR2 ANQGSEA. This CDR3 has 14 residues. Germline trimming cut 5 bases from V and 7 bases from J; bases unmatched to any gene: 9. The DNA for the CDR3 is TGCAGCGTTCTCCTGGGACAGGGGGCAGGGGAGCAGTACTTC. Translating gives CSVLLGQGAGEQYF.

The V and J genes are TRBV7-9 and TRBJ1-2, with unresolved D. CDR1 is SEHNR and CDR2 is FQNEAQ in the germline V gene (reference sequence). Trimming took off 5 bases at V and 4 bases at J, with 8 bases between the two ends. This CDR3 comprises 12 residues. The CDR3 reads CASSPPGYGYTF. CDR3 coding DNA: TGTGCCAGCAGCCCCCCGGGCTATGGCTACACCTTC.

This clone was detected once. This sequence joins TRBV14 and TRBJ2-2, with 9 bases fitting TRBD1. This CDR3 has 15 amino acids. V was pared by 4 bases and J by 6 bases, with 6 bases of the junction left unmatched. The germline V gene has CDR1 SGHDN and CDR2 FVKESK. The CDR3 bases are TGTGCCAGCAGCCCGACAGGGGGGGGCGCCGGGGAGCTGTTTTTT. Amino acid sequence: CASSPTGGGAGELFF.

The chain has TRBV6-6 and TRBJ1-2, with D uncertain. The CDR3 loop spans 14 amino acids. V dropped 4 bases and J dropped 5 bases, with 14 bases sitting between them. Per germline, CDR1 MNHNY and CDR2 SVGAGI (reference sequence). CDR3 region: CASSFPYGLYGYTF. For the CDR3, the DNA is TGTGCCAGCAGTTTCCCTTATGGCCTATATGGCTACACCTTC.

The chain links TRBV30 to TRBJ1-1; no firm D call. This CDR3 is 13 amino acids long. Germline V gives CDR1 GTSNPN, CDR2 SVGIG (reference sequence). V was trimmed by 0 bases and J by 0 bases, leaving 5 bases between them. The CDR3 sequence: CAWSVSLNTEAFF. The CDR3 region has the DNA TGTGCCTGGAGTGTAAGCCTGAACACTGAAGCTTTCTTT.

This chain joins TRBV5-4 and TRBJ1-6; D may be TRBD1 (5 bases). Deletions cut 1 base from V and 8 bases from J, with 10 bases between. The germline CDR1 and CDR2 sequences are SGHNT and YYREEE (reference sequence). The CDR3 consists of 14 residues. The CDR3 loop reads CASSLWGADSPLHF. The CDR3 DNA reads TGTGCCAGCAGCTTGTGGGGCGCAGATTCACCCCTCCACTTT.

The chain employs TRBV9 and TRBJ2-7, with unresolved D. CDR1 and CDR2 from the germline V gene are SGDLS and YYNGEE. The length of the CDR3 is 13 residues. V shed 0 bases and J shed 2 bases, with 6 bases lying between them. CDR3 bases: TGTGCCAGCAGCGTAGGGGAACCCTACGAGCAGTACTTC. Translated, it gives CASSVGEPYEQYF.

V usage is TRBV3-1 (or the pseudogene TRBV3-2) and J usage is TRBJ1-1; D ambiguous. CDR1 LGHDT and CDR2 YNNKEL come from the germline V gene (reference sequence). Between the trimmed V and J ends, which lost 4 bases and 5 bases, there was a span of 14 bases. The CDR3 runs 14 residues. The CDR3 nucleotides read TGTGCCAGCAGCCCGCTCGGCCCCGGGACTGAAGCTTTCTTT. Translated: CASSPLGPGTEAFF.

The count of this clone is one. The chain links TRBV27 to TRBJ1-4, with 10 nucleotides matching TRBD1. The ends lost 2 bases at V and 8 bases at J; junction bases unmatched: 8. This CDR3 region has 16 residues. CDR1 and CDR2 (germline): MNHEY, SMNVEV (reference sequence). CDR3 bases: TGTGCCAGCAGTTTAGAATACCGGGACAGGGGCGAAAAACTGTTTTTT. This sequence encodes CASSLEYRDRGEKLFF.

The chain recombines TRBV6-1 with TRBJ2-3; a possible D gene is TRBD2 (6 bases). The V gene's germline CDR1 is MNHNS and CDR2 SASEGT. The V and J ends lost 0 bases and 6 bases respectively, with 10 bases between them. This CDR3 has 14 amino acids. The CDR3 coding sequence is TGTGCCAGCAGTGAAGCGTTCGCGGGGGATACGCAGTATTTT. It specifies CASSEAFAGDTQYF.

The V and J genes are TRBV6-5 and TRBJ2-1; D is unclear. Germline V gene data show CDR1 as MNHEY and CDR2 as SVGAGI. This CDR3 region has 15 residues. V shed 2 bases and J shed 0 bases, with 8 bases lying between them. CDR3: CASSYTVSSYNEQFF. DNA of the CDR3: TGTGCCAGCAGTTACACAGTAAGCTCCTACAATGAGCAGTTCTTC.

The CDR3 sequence is CASRGTYTREKLFF. CDR3 nucleotide sequence: TGTGCCAGCAGAGGGACGTACACACGGGAAAAACTGTTTTTT. V and J are TRBV6-5 and TRBJ1-4, with TRBD1 as a possible D gene (5 bases). There are 14 residues in the CDR3. CDR1 and CDR2 (germline): MNHEY, SVGAGI. V lost 6 bases and J lost 8, with 16 bases in between.

This chain links TRBV14 with TRBJ2-3; 9 nucleotides agree with TRBD2. V lost 4 bases, J lost 4 bases, and 6 bases stayed unmatched. The CDR3 totals 15 residues. From germline, CDR1 is SGHDN and CDR2 FVKESK. In nucleotides, the CDR3 is TGTGCCAGCAGCCCTAGCGGGGCTTGGGCAGATACGCAGTATTTT. Protein: CASSPSGAWADTQYF.

In its sample, this clone was seen once. This rearrangement joins TRBV6-2 or TRBV6-3 to TRBJ2-7; unclear D gene. Germline values: CDR1 MNHEY, CDR2 SVGEGT. The CDR3 length is 13 residues. With 3 bases removed from V and 6 bases from J, the gap between germline ends came to 12 bases. CDR3 sequence reads: CASSYFEETEQYF. Here the CDR3 DNA reads TGTGCCAGCAGTTATTTCGAAGAAACCGAGCAGTACTTC.

The V gene is TRBV12-3 or TRBV12-4, the J gene TRBJ1-5; no firm D call. V lost 8 bases and J lost 6, with 8 bases in between. This CDR3 region has 11 residues. CDR3 amino acids: CASGWGQPQHF. The CDR3 nucleotides are TGTGCCAGCGGCTGGGGTCAGCCCCAGCATTTT.

This chain connects TRBV30 to TRBJ1-5, with 8 nucleotides matching TRBD1. V shed 3 bases, J shed 1 base, and the junction held 2 bases outside the gene matches. There are 14 residues in the CDR3. CDR1 is GTSNPN, CDR2 SVGIG, per germline (reference sequence). The CDR3 DNA follows: TGTGCCTGGAGCAGGGGGCTGAGCAATCAGCCCCAGCATTTT. It yields the protein CAWSRGLSNQPQHF.

This chain joins TRBV29-1 and TRBJ1-2, with 7 nucleotides matching TRBD1. This CDR3 has 13 amino acids. Losses at the gene ends were 5 bases for V and 7 bases for J; bases not matched to a gene: 10. Germline V gene data show CDR1 as SQVTM and CDR2 as ANQGSEA. In DNA form, the CDR3 reads TGCAGCGTTCTAGGACAGGCTCGTAGTGGCTACACCTTC. Its protein product is CSVLGQARSGYTF.

This clone occurred once. This chain joins TRBV9 and TRBJ2-2, with D unresolved. CDR3 size: 13 residues. Germline lookup yields CDR1 SGDLS and CDR2 YYNGEE. The V end was cut by 6 bases, the J end by 5 bases, with 11 bases between. The CDR3 DNA is TGTGCCAGCATGCCCGGCTGGACCGGGGAGCTGTTTTTT. Its protein product is CASMPGWTGELFF. Variable domain in full (rest from reference TRBV9 and TRBJ2-2): DSGVTQTPKHLITATGQRVTLRCSPRSGDLSVYWYQQSLDQGLQFLIQYYNGEERAKGNILERFSAQQFPDLHSELNLSSLELGDSALYFCASMPGWTGELFFGEGSRLTVL.

The CDR3 region has the DNA TGTGCCAGCAGCTTCCCTAGCAGGGGCACAGATACGCAGTATTTT. Translated: CASSFPSRGTDTQYF. This chain links TRBV7-2 with TRBJ2-3; D may be TRBD1 or TRBD2 (5 bases each). CDR3 length equals 15 residues. The germline V and J ends were trimmed by 3 bases and 1 base, with 11 bases remaining between them. Germline values: CDR1 SGHTA, CDR2 FQGNSA.

The chain uses TRBV7-3 and TRBJ2-1; a weak D match, TRBD2 (5 bases). The CDR3 covers 15 residues. Germline CDR1 is SGHTA and CDR2 is FQGTGA. V was trimmed by 3 bases and J by 2 bases, leaving 11 bases between them. CDR3 bases: TGTGCCAGCAGCTTGAGGGAAAGACCCTACAATGAGCAGTTCTTC. Amino acid sequence: CASSLRERPYNEQFF.

This chain connects TRBV11-3 to TRBJ1-4; D might be TRBD1 (5 bases). The CDR3 totals 16 residues. Per the germline V gene, CDR1 is SGHNT and CDR2 is YENEEA. V was cut by 0 bases and J by 0 bases, with 8 bases left in between. DNA of the CDR3: TGTGCCAGCAGCTTAGATGGGGGGGCAACTAATGAAAAACTGTTTTTT. Translation: CASSLDGGATNEKLFF.

The V call is TRBV9, the J call TRBJ1-4, with D tentatively TRBD1 (6 bases). The CDR3 totals 14 residues. V lost 7 bases to trimming and J lost 3 bases, with 13 bases between them. CDR1 and CDR2 (germline): SGDLS, YYNGEE. The CDR3 region is CASSRGEPNEKLFF. DNA of the CDR3: TGTGCCAGCTCAAGGGGGGAGCCTAATGAAAAACTGTTTTTT. The full variable domain, its missing parts supplied by reference TRBV9 and TRBJ1-4, is DSGVTQTPKHLITATGQRVTLRCSPRSGDLSVYWYQQSLDQGLQFLIQYYNGEERAKGNILERFSAQQFPDLHSELNLSSLELGDSALYFCASSRGEPNEKLFFGSGTQLSVL.

This clone has just one count. The V call is TRBV24-1, the J call TRBJ2-3, with 7 bases matching TRBD2. The CDR3 covers 15 residues. Trimming cost V 4 bases and J 0 bases; bases outside gene matches: 3. Germline-derived CDR1 and CDR2 are KGHDR and SFDVKD. As DNA, the CDR3 is TGTGCCACCAGTGAGCCGGGACTAAGCACAGATACGCAGTATTTT. This encodes CATSEPGLSTDTQYF.

This clone has a single count. The chain links TRBV5-1 to TRBJ1-6; TRBD1 aligns across 7 bases. After removal of 0 bases from V and 8 bases from J, the junction contained 5 bases not matched to a gene. There are 15 residues in the CDR3. The germline gives CDR1 SGHRS, CDR2 YFSETQ. CDR3 sequence: CASSLAGTAYSPLHF. In DNA, the CDR3 is TGCGCCAGCAGCTTGGCAGGGACAGCCTATTCACCCCTCCACTTT.

The V gene is TRBV2, the J gene TRBJ2-3; 11 bases align to TRBD2. Losses at the gene ends were 6 bases for V and 4 bases for J; bases not matched to a gene: 9. This CDR3 is built from 16 residues. The germline V gene encodes CDR1 SNHLY and CDR2 FYNNEI. The CDR3 bases are TGTGCCAGCAGCGGGGAGGGACTAGCGGCACCAGATACGCAGTATTTT. This encodes CASSGEGLAAPDTQYF.